This is a list of T cell receptor beta chains from one sample in a study of Tregs in tolerant kidney transplant recipients. This table comes from immunoSEQ multiplex PCR, and its TCRdb copy is limited to in-frame clones, with some not included. The sample has about 94,000 clones, 93% seen once. The sample here was CD4+ T cells from blood, taken before the transplant. These receptors were collected from a human donor who received a combined kidney and bone marrow transplant. The CDR3 runs from the conserved cysteine through the conserved F or W. The D gene is left open where the match is weak. Clone size, where shown, is once, few, many, or a class for clones that have expanded.

CDR3 length	V gene	J gene	clone size	D gene	CDR3 protein	CDR3 DNA
13	TRBV4-3	TRBJ1-5	NA	NA	CASSRIGGQPQHF	TGCGCCAGCAGCCGAATCGGAGGCCAGCCCCAGCATTTT
13	TRBV18	TRBJ1-6	once	NA	CASSPDTNSPLHF	TGTGCCAGCTCACCGGACACTAATTCCCCCCTCCACTTT
18	TRBV7-2	TRBJ1-1	NA	TRBD1	CASSLVFGQGPPGTEAFF	TGTGCCAGCAGCCTCGTCTTTGGACAGGGCCCCCCGGGCACTGAAGCTTTCTTT
14	TRBV5-1	TRBJ2-5	NA	TRBD2	CATTERGYQETQYF	TGCGCCACCACGGAGCGGGGGTACCAAGAGACCCAGTACTTC
17	TRBV5-1	TRBJ2-2	NA	TRBD1	CASSADSGTGPTGELFF	TGCGCCAGCAGCGCGGATTCCGGGACAGGGCCCACCGGGGAGCTGTTTTTT
15	TRBV29-1	TRBJ2-7	NA	TRBD2	CSVLGTSGISYEQYF	TGCAGTGTCCTCGGGACTAGCGGGATAAGCTACGAGCAGTACTTC
14	TRBV2	TRBJ2-5	NA	TRBD2	CASRGTSGRKTQYF	TGTGCCAGCAGGGGGACTAGCGGGAGGAAGACCCAGTACTTC
13	TRBV5-1	TRBJ2-5	NA	TRBD2	CASRWTSQETQYF	TGCGCCAGCAGATGGACTAGCCAAGAGACCCAGTACTTC
13	TRBV5-1	TRBJ2-5	NA	NA	CASSPDRLETQYF	TGCGCCAGCAGCCCGGACAGATTAGAGACCCAGTACTTC
13	TRBV7-6	TRBJ2-7	NA	TRBD1	CASSYRDSYEQYF	TGTGCCAGCAGCTACAGGGACAGCTACGAGCAGTACTTC
16	TRBV28	TRBJ1-2	NA	NA	CASSFKGRGVLYGYTF	TGTGCCAGCAGTTTCAAAGGCAGGGGCGTTCTCTATGGCTACACCTTC
19	TRBV7-9	TRBJ1-4	NA	TRBD1	CASTKPRFQGATTNEKLFF	TGTGCCAGCACCAAACCCCGATTTCAGGGGGCGACAACTAATGAAAAACTGTTTTTT
14	TRBV5-5	TRBJ2-7	NA	TRBD1	CASGADRVFYEQYF	TGTGCCAGCGGAGCGGACAGGGTCTTCTACGAGCAGTACTTC
17	TRBV7-3	TRBJ2-1	once	TRBD2	CASSLSGLAGGLDEQFF	TGTGCCAGCAGCTTATCTGGACTAGCGGGGGGGCTCGATGAGCAGTTCTTC
17	TRBV4-1	TRBJ1-2	NA	NA	CASSQHSGQRANYGYTF	TGCGCCAGCAGCCAACATTCGGGACAAAGAGCTAACTATGGCTACACCTTC
13	TRBV7-3	TRBJ2-1	NA	NA	CASSSPVNNEQFF	TGTGCCAGCAGCTCCCCGGTGAACAATGAGCAGTTCTTC
13	TRBV19	TRBJ1-2	NA	TRBD1	CASSEGADYGYTF	TGTGCCAGTAGTGAGGGGGCTGACTATGGCTACACCTTC
15	TRBV29-1	TRBJ2-3	few	TRBD2	CSVFTSGGPADTQYF	TGCAGCGTTTTCACTAGCGGGGGGCCTGCAGATACGCAGTATTTT
17	TRBV27	TRBJ2-7	NA	TRBD1	CASSPLRGQGWSYEQYF	TGTGCCAGCAGTCCCCTACGAGGACAGGGCTGGTCCTACGAGCAGTACTTC
14	TRBV18	TRBJ1-3	NA	NA	CASSPLDSGNTIYF	TGTGCCAGCTCACCACTAGACTCTGGAAACACCATATATTTT
13	TRBV27	TRBJ1-2	NA	NA	CASSFTGPYGYTF	TGTGCCAGCAGTTTCACAGGCCCCTATGGCTACACCTTC
15	TRBV5-4	TRBJ1-1	NA	NA	CASSLIQGGNTEAFF	TGTGCCAGCAGCTTGATACAGGGTGGGAACACTGAAGCTTTCTTT
15	TRBV25-1	TRBJ2-5	once	TRBD2	CASSASGILPETQYF	TGTGCCAGCAGTGCCAGCGGGATCCTCCCAGAGACCCAGTACTTC
14	TRBV14	TRBJ2-5	NA	NA	CASSQVVGQETQYF	TGTGCCAGCAGCCAAGTGGTCGGGCAAGAGACCCAGTACTTC
16	TRBV4-3	TRBJ2-2	NA	NA	CASSQVARSGTGELFF	TGCGCCAGCAGCCAAGTGGCTAGATCGGGCACCGGGGAGCTGTTTTTT
14	TRBV27	TRBJ1-4	NA	TRBD1	CASRRTGANEKLFF	TGTGCCAGCAGAAGGACAGGAGCTAATGAAAAACTGTTTTTT
16	TRBV29-1	TRBJ1-6	NA	NA	CSLNGSPNSEDSPLHF	TGCAGTCTTAACGGGAGCCCCAATTCTGAGGATTCCCCCCTCCACTTT
15	TRBV5-4	TRBJ1-1	NA	NA	CASSPRSGLNTEAFF	TGTGCCAGCAGCCCCCGATCGGGTCTGAACACTGAAGCTTTCTTT
18	TRBV7-3	TRBJ2-7	once	TRBD2	CASSSYIFPGLATWEQYF	TGTGCCAGCAGCTCCTATATTTTTCCGGGACTAGCGACCTGGGAGCAGTACTTC
16	TRBV5-1	TRBJ2-3	NA	TRBD2	CASSGLAGGPSDTQYF	TGCGCCAGCTCGGGGCTAGCGGGAGGGCCTTCAGATACGCAGTATTTT
13	TRBV2	TRBJ1-1	once	TRBD1	CASRVTGGTGAFF	TGTGCCAGCAGAGTAACAGGGGGCACCGGAGCTTTCTTT
14	TRBV25-1	TRBJ1-2	NA	NA	CASSESGSRNGYTF	TGTGCCAGCAGTGAATCAGGGTCGCGCAATGGCTACACCTTC
14	TRBV5-1	TRBJ2-7	NA	TRBD1	CASSLMGQPYEQYF	TGCGCCAGCAGCTTGATGGGACAGCCCTACGAGCAGTACTTC